A single T cell receptor (beta chain) is shown here with its context. Profiling relied on immunoSEQ multiplex PCR, and the TCRdb table lists in-frame clones only, not all of them. The data contain nearly 300,000 clones, about 72% of them singletons. The trim removed 6 bases at V and 0 bases at J, leaving 7 bases unmatched. Germline V gene sequence: CDR1 SGHVS, CDR2 FQNEAQ. The CDR3 length is 16 residues. These data belong to a study of cytotoxic CD8 clonotypes in ibrutinib-treated CLL. In the study overall: Response samples were drawn at a median of approximately 11 months of treatment, range 6 to 36.

This TCR was recovered from a human donor with chronic lymphocytic leukemia. The material sequenced was PBMCs, taken at disease progression, from a patient treated with ibrutinib. The J gene is TRBJ2-1, the V gene TRBV7-8; TRBD2 matches at 8 bases. CDR3 sequence: CASRHTSGSSYNEQFF. The DNA of the CDR3 is TGTGCCAGCAGGCACACCAGCGGGAGCTCCTACAATGAGCAGTTCTTC.